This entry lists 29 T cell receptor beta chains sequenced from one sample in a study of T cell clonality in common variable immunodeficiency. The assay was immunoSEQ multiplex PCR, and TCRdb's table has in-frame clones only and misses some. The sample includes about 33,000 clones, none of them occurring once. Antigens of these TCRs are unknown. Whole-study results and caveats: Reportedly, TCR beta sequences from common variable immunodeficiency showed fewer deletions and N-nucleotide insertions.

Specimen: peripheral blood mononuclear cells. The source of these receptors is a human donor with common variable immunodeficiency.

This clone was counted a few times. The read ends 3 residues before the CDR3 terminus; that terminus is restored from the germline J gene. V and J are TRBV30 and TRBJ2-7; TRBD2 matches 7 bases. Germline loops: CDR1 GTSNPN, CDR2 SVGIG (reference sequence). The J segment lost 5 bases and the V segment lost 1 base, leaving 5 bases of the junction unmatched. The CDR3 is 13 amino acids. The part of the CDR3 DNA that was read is TGTGCCTGGAGTGACCAGCGGGGCCACGAG. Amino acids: CAWSDQRGHE. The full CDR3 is CAWSDQRGHEQYF.

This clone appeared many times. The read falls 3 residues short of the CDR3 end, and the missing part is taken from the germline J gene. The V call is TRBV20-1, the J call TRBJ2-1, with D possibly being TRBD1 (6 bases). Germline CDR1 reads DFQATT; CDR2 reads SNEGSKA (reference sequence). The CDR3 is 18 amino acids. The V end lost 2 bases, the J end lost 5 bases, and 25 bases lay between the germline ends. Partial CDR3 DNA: TGCAGTGCTAGACCCCAGGGGAATGCCGCCAATCGAGACAATGAG. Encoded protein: CSARPQGNAANRDNE. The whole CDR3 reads CSARPQGNAANRDNEQFF.

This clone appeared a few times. The CDR3 here is CASIQPPGSEQFF. The sequenced part of the CDR3 DNA is TGTGCCAGTATTCAACCTCCAGGGAGTGAG. This sequence joins TRBV19 and TRBJ2-1; either TRBD1 or TRBD2 may supply D (5 bases each). Read coverage stops 3 residues before the CDR3 terminus; the germline J gene supplies the remainder. The CDR3 spans 13 residues. Trimming shortened V by 7 bases and J by 9 bases, and 16 bases separated the two germline ends. From germline, CDR1 is LNHDA and CDR2 SQIVND (reference sequence).

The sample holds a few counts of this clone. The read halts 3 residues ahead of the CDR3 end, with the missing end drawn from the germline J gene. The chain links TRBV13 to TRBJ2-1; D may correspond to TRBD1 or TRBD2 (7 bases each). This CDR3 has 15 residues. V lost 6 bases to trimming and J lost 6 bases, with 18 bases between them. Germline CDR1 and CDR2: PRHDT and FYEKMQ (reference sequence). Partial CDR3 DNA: TGTGCCAGCAGACAACAGGGGAGGGTCGGCAATGAG. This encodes CASRQQGRVGNE. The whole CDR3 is CASRQQGRVGNEQFF.

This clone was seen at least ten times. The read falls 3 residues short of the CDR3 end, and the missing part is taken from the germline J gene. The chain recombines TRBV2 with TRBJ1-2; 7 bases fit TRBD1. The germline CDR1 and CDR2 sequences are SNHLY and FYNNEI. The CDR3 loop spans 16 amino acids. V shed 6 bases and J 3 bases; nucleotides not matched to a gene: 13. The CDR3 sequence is CASSLGQVISDYGYTF. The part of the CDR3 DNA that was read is TGTGCCAGCAGCCTTGGACAGGTAATATCGGACTATGGC.

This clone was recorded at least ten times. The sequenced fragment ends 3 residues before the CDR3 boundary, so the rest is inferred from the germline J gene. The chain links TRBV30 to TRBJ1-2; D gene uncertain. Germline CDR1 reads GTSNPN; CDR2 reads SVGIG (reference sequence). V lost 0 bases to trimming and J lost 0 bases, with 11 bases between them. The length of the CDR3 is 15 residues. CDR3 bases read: TGTGCCTGGAGTGTTCGGTTTGTCGCTAACTATGGC. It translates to CAWSVRFVANYG. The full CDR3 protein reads CAWSVRFVANYGYTF.

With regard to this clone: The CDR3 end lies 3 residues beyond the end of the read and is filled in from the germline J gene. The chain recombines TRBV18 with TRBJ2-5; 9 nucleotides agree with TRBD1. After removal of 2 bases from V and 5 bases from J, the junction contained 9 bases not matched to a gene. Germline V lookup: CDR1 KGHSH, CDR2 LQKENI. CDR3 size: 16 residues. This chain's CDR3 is CASSPSGTGSLETQYF. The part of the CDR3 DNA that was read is TGTGCCAGCTCACCATCCGGGACAGGGAGTTTGGAGACC.

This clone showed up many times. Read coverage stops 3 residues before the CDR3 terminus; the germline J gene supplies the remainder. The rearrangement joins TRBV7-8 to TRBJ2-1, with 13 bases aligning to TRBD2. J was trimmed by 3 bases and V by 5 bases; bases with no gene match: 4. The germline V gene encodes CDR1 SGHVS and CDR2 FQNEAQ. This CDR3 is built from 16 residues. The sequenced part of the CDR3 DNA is TGTGCCAGCAGCCCCGGGACTAGCGGGAACTACAATGAG. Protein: CASSPGTSGNYNE. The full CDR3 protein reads CASSPGTSGNYNEQFF.

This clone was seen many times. The sequenced CDR3 bases are TGTGCCAGTAGTTCAGGGGAATCAACTAATGAAAAA. It specifies CASSSGESTNEK. The whole CDR3 reads CASSSGESTNEKLFF. J is TRBJ1-4 and V is TRBV19; possibly TRBD1 for D (6 bases). The read stops 3 residues short of the end of the CDR3; the missing end is completed from the germline J gene. The CDR3 is 15 residues long. Looked up from germline, CDR1 is LNHDA and CDR2 is SQIVND (reference sequence). V lost 5 bases to trimming and J lost 0 bases, with 10 bases between them.

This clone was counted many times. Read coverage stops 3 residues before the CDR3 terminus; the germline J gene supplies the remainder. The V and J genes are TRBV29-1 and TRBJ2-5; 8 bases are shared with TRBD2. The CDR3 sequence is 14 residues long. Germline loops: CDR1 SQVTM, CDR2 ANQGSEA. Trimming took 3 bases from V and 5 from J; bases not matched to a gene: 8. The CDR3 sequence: CSVDPGGAGETQYF. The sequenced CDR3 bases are TGCAGCGTTGATCCCGGGGGGGCGGGGGAGACC.

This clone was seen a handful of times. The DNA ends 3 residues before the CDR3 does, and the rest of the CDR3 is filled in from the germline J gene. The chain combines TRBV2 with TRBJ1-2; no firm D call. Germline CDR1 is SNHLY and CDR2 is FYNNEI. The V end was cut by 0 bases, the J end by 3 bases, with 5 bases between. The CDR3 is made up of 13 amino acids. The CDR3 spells CASSEAQDYGYTF. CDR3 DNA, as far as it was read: TGTGCCAGCAGTGAAGCCCAGGACTATGGC.

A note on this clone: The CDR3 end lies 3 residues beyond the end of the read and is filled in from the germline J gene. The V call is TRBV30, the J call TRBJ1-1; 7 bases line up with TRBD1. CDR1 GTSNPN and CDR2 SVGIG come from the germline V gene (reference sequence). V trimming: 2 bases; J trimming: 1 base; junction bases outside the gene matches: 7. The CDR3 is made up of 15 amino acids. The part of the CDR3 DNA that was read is TGTGCCTGGAGTCCCCCAGGGGGGAGGAACACTGAA. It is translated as CAWSPPGGRNTE. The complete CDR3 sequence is CAWSPPGGRNTEAFF.

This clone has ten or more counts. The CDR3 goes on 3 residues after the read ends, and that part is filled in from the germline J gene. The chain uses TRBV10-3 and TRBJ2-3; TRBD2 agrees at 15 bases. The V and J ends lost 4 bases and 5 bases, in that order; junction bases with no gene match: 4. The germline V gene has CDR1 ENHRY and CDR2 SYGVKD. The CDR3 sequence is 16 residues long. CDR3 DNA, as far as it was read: TGTGCCATCAGTGGGACTAGCGGGGGGGATATAGATACG. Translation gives CAISGTSGGDIDT. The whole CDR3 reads CAISGTSGGDIDTQYF.

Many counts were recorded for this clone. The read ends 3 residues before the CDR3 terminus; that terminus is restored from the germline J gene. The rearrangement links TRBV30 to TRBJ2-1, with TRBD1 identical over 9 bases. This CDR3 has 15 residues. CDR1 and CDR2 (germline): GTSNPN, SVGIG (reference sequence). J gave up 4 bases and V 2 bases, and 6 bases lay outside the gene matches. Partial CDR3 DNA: TGTGCCTGGAGTACAACAGGGGGCTTTTACAATGAG. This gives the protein CAWSTTGGFYNE. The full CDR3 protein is CAWSTTGGFYNEQFF. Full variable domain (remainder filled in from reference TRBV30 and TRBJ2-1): SQTIHQWPATLVQPVGSPLSLECTVEGTSNPNLYWYRQAAGRGLQLLFYSVGIGQISSEVPQNLSASRPQDRQFILSSKKLLLSDSGFYLCAWSTTGGFYNEQFFGPGTRLTVL.

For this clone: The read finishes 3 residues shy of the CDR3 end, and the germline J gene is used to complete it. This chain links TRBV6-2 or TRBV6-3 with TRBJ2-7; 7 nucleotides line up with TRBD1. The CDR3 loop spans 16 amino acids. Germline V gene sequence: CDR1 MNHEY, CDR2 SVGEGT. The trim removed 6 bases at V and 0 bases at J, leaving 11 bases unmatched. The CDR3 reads CASSSPGQLYSYEQYF. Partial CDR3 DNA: TGTGCCAGCAGCTCACCGGGACAGTTATACTCCTACGAG.

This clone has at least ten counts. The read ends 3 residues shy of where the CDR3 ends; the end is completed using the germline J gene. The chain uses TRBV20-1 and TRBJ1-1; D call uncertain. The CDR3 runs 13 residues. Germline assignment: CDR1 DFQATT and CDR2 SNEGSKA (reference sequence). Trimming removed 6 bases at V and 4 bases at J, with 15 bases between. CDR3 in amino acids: CSAEGRGGTEAFF. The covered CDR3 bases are TGCAGTGCGGAGGGTCGGGGTGGCACTGAA.

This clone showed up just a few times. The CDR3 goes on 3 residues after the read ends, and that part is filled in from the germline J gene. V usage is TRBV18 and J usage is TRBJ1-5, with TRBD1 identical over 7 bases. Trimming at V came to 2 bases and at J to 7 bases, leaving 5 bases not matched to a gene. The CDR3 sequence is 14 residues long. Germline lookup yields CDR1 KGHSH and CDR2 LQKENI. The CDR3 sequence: CASSPEGARQPQHF. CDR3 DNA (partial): TGTGCCAGCTCACCAGAGGGGGCAAGGCAGCCC.

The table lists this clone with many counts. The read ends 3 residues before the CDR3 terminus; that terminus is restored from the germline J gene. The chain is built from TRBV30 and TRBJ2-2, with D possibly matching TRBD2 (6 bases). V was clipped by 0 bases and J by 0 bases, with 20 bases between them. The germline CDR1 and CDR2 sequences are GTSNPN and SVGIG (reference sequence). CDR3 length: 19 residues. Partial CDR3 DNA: TGTGCCTGGAGTGTTACCGTGGGGTCCGGGACTTCGAACACCGGGGAG. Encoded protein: CAWSVTVGSGTSNTGE. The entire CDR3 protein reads CAWSVTVGSGTSNTGELFF.

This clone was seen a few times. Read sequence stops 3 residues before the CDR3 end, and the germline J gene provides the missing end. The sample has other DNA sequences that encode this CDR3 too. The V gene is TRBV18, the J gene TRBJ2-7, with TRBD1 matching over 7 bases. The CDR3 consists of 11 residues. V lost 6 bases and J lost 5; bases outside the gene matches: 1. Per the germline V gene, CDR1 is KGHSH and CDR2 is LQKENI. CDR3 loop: CASSQGDEQYF. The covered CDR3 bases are TGTGCCAGCTCGCAGGGGGACGAG.

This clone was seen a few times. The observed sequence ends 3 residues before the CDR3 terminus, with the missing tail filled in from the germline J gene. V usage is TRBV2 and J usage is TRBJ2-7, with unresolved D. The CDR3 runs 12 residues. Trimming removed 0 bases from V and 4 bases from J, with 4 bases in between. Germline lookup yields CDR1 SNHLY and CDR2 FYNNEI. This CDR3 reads CASSEALYEQYF. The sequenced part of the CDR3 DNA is TGTGCCAGCAGTGAAGCCCTTTACGAG.

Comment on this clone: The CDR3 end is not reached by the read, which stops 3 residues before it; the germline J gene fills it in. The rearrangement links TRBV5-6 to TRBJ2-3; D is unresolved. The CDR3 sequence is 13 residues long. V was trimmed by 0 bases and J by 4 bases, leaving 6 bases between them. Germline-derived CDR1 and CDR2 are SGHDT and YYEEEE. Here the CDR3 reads CASSLVEADTQYF. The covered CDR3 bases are TGTGCCAGCAGCTTGGTCGAGGCAGATACG. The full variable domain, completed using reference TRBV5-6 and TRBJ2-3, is DAGVTQSPTHLIKTRGQQVTLRCSPKSGHDTVSWYQQALGQGPQFIFQYYEEEERQRGNFPDRFSGHQFPNYSSELNVNALLLGDSALYLCASSLVEADTQYFGPGTRLTVL.

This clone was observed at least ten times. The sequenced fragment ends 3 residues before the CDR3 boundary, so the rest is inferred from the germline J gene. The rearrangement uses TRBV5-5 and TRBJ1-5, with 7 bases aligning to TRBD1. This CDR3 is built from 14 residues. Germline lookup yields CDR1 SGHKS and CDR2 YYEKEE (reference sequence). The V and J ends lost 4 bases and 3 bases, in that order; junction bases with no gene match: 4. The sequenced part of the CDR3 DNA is TGTGCCAGCAGCCCCGGGACAGCCAATCAGCCC. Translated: CASSPGTANQP. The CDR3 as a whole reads CASSPGTANQPQHF.

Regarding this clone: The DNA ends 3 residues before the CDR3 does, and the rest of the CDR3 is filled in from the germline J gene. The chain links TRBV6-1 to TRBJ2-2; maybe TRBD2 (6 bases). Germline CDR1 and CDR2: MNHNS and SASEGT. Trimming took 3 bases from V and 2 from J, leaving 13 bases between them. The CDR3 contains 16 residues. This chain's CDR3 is CASSEGAGRNTGELFF. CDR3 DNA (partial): TGTGCCAGCAGTGAGGGCGCGGGGAGAAACACCGGGGAG.

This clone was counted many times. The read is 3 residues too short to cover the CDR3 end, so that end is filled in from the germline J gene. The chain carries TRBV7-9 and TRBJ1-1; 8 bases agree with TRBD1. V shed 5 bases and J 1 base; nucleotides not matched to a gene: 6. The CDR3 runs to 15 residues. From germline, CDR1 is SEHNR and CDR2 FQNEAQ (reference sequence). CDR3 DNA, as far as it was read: TGTGCCAGCAGCCCACCCGGGACAGGGAACACTGAA. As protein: CASSPPGTGNTE. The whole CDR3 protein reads CASSPPGTGNTEAFF. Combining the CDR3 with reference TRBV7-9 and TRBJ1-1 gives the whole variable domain DTGVSQNPRHKITKRGQNVTFRCDPISEHNRLYWYRQTLGQGPEFLTYFQNEAQLEKSRLLSDRFSAERPKGSFSTLEIQRTEQGDSAMYLCASSPPGTGNTEAFFGQGTRLTVV.

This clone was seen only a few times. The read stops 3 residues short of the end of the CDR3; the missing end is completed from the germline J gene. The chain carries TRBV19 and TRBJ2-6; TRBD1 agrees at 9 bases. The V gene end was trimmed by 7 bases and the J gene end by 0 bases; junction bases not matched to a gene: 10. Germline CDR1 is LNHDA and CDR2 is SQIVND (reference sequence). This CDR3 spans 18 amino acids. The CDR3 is CASMGDRASISGANVLTF. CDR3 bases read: TGTGCCAGTATGGGGGACAGGGCCTCCATCTCTGGGGCCAACGTC.

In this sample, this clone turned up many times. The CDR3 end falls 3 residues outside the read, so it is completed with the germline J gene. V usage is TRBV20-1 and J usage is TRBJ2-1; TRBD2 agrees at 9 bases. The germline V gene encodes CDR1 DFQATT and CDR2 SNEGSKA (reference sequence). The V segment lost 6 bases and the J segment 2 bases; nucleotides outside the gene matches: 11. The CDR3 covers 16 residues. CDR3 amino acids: CSAAGAGGNPYNEQFF. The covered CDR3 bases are TGCAGTGCCGCCGGGGCGGGGGGGAATCCCTACAATGAG.

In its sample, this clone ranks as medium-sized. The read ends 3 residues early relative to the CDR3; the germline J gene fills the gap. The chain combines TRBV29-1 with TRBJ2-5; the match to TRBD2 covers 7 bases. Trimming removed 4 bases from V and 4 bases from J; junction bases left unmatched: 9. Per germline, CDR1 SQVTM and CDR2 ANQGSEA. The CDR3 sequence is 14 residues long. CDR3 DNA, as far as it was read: TGCAGCGTTGGGAGGATTGGGGGGGGAGAGACC. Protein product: CSVGRIGGGET. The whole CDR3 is CSVGRIGGGETQYF.

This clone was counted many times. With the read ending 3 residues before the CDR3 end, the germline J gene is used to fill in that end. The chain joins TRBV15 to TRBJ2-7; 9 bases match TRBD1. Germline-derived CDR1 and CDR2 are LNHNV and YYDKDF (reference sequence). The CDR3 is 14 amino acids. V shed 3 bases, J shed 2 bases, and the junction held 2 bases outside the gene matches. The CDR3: CATSRDRGPYEQYF. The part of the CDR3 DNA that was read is TGTGCCACCAGCAGGGACAGGGGTCCCTACGAG. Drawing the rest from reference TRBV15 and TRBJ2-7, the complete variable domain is DAMVIQNPRYQVTQFGKPVTLSCSQTLNHNVMYWYQQKSSQAPKLLFHYYDKDFNNEADTPDNFQSRRPNTSFCFLDIRSPGLGDTAMYLCATSRDRGPYEQYFGPGTRLTVT.

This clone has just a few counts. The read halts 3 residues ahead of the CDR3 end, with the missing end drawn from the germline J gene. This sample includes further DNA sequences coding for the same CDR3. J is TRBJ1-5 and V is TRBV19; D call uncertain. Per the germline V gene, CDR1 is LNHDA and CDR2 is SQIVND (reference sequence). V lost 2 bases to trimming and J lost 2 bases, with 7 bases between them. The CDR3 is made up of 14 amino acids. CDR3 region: CASSIYGGNQPQHF. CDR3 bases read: TGTGCCAGTAGTATATACGGGGGCAATCAGCCC.